The clone carrying this T cell receptor beta chain was detected many times. For TCR beta, libraries came from iRepertoire HTBI primers and Arm-PCR of CDR3 regions. TCRdb fed the multiplex PCR reads into MiXCR, producing one record per CDR3 protein. The sample has about 620,000 distinct CDR3 sequences, less than 20% seen once; the top ten hold around 19%. Sample time point: newly diagnosed GD, antithyroid drugs for less than 3 months. The TCR library was made from RNA extracted from PBMCs. The data were taken from a study of regulatory T cells in long-lasting Graves disease. On the study more broadly: Antithyroid drugs had been taken under 3 months by newly diagnosed Graves' patients.

With V trimmed by 5 bases and J by 7 bases, 8 bases remained unmatched. The CDR3 sequence is 14 residues long. Germline assignment: CDR1 MNHNS and CDR2 SASEGT. These data also formed part of another study, on T cells in Graves' hyperthyroidism and ophthalmopathy. That study adds: The TCR CDR3 was amplified in a first-round RT-PCR using the HTBI primer set.

Sequences were derived from peripheral blood mononuclear cells (PBMCs), sampled at new diagnosis, from a patient treated with antithyroid drugs. The chain has TRBV6-1 and TRBJ1-5, with 7 bases matching TRBD1. This receptor was taken from a woman aged 25 to 39 with Graves disease. CDR3 protein: CASSPLDRAQPQHF. The CDR3 DNA is TGTGCCAGCAGTCCCCTTGACAGGGCACAGCCCCAGCATTTT.